The 2 T cell receptor beta chains below were found in one sample sequenced in a study of CXCR3-negative and CXCR3-positive naive CD8 T cells. UMI-labeled TRB cDNA libraries were prepared by 5' RACE. Reprocessing the 5' RACE reads, TCRdb reports a single entry for every CDR3 protein and omits DNA. The data show under 75,000 distinct CDR3 sequences, and the top ten clones hold more than 4%. The sequenced sample was naive CXCR3- CD8+ T cells from blood. Subset in this sample: CD45RO-CCR7+CD27+CD95- naive CD8+ T cells lacking CXCR3 (TNR3-). The source of these receptors is a human donor in good health. Some clones in this sample may be carry-over from other donors' samples.

J is TRBJ2-7 and V is TRBV7-2; TCRdb gives TRBD2 as the D gene, but with no DNA this cannot be confirmed. The CDR3 is 15 amino acids. Germline values: CDR1 SGHTA, CDR2 FQGNSA. The chain's CDR3 is CASSETSGPAYEQYF.

The genes are TRBV27 and TRBJ1-2; the TRBD1 assignment by TCRdb is unverifiable without DNA. The CDR3 runs 15 residues. CDR1 and CDR2 from the germline V gene are MNHEY and SMNVEV (reference sequence). This CDR3 is CASSLQGGYVDGYTF.